This is a list of T cell receptor beta chains from one sample in a study of blood T cell repertoires in COVID-19. The repertoire was sequenced with immunoSEQ multiplex PCR; TCRdb's copy has only in-frame clones and lacks some. Of 250,000 or so clones listed, about four fifths were seen once; the top ten hold around 3.5%. The sequenced sample consisted of PBMCs or T cells enriched from blood (not recorded which). These receptors came from a middle-aged man who had recovered from COVID-19. Each CDR3 is given with its conserved first and last residue. D genes are given only for firm matches. Clone size, where shown, is once, few, many, or a class for clones that have expanded.

V gene: TRBV5-4
clone size: NA
D gene: NA
J gene: TRBJ2-1
CDR3 protein: CASSPPLAARNEQFF
CDR3 DNA: TGTGCCAGCAGCCCTCCACTAGCAGCACGAAATGAGCAGTTCTTC

V gene: TRBV6-5
clone size: NA
D gene: TRBD2
J gene: TRBJ2-1
CDR3 protein: CASSLTSGSYNEQFF
CDR3 DNA: TGTGCCAGCAGTCTAACTAGCGGATCCTACAATGAGCAGTTCTTC

V gene: TRBV18
clone size: NA
D gene: NA
J gene: TRBJ1-2
CDR3 protein: CASSQLFGDTGYGYTF
CDR3 DNA: TGTGCCAGCTCACAATTATTCGGGGACACAGGTTATGGCTACACCTTC

V gene: TRBV7-9
clone size: NA
D gene: NA
J gene: TRBJ2-1
CDR3 protein: CASSLEQGYNEQFF
CDR3 DNA: TGTGCCAGCAGCTTAGAACAGGGCTACAATGAGCAGTTCTTC

V gene: TRBV12-3/TRBV12-4
clone size: NA
D gene: NA
J gene: TRBJ2-3
CDR3 protein: CASSGGVADTQYF
CDR3 DNA: TGTGCCAGCAGTGGGGGCGTCGCAGATACGCAGTATTTT

V gene: TRBV4-2
clone size: NA
D gene: TRBD1
J gene: TRBJ1-3
CDR3 protein: CASSQDGDRYSGNTIYF
CDR3 DNA: TGTGCCAGCAGCCAAGATGGGGACAGGTACTCTGGAAACACCATATATTTT

V gene: TRBV6-6
clone size: NA
D gene: TRBD2
J gene: TRBJ2-3
CDR3 protein: CASSYSGSRIDTQYF
CDR3 DNA: TGTGCCAGCAGCTATAGCGGGAGTAGGATAGATACGCAGTATTTT

V gene: TRBV5-1
clone size: NA
D gene: TRBD1
J gene: TRBJ1-1
CDR3 protein: CASSLYRGNTEAFF
CDR3 DNA: TGCGCCAGCAGCTTATACAGGGGGAACACTGAAGCTTTCTTT

V gene: TRBV18
clone size: NA
D gene: NA
J gene: TRBJ2-3
CDR3 protein: CASSPGPLITDTQYF
CDR3 DNA: TGTGCCAGCTCACCGGGGCCTCTCATCACAGATACGCAGTATTTT

V gene: TRBV7-3
clone size: NA
D gene: TRBD2
J gene: TRBJ2-1
CDR3 protein: CASSLTGGRAHNEQFF
CDR3 DNA: TGTGCCAGCAGCTTAACCGGCGGGAGGGCCCACAATGAGCAGTTCTTC

V gene: TRBV4-3
clone size: NA
D gene: TRBD2
J gene: TRBJ2-7
CDR3 protein: CASSQVKTSGRAREQYF
CDR3 DNA: TGCGCCAGCAGCCAAGTAAAAACTAGCGGGAGGGCCCGGGAGCAGTACTTC

V gene: TRBV3-1/TRBV3-2
clone size: NA
D gene: NA
J gene: TRBJ1-6
CDR3 protein: CASSRERASPLHF
CDR3 DNA: TGTGCCAGCAGCCGGGAGCGGGCTTCACCCCTCCACTTT

V gene: TRBV27
clone size: once
D gene: NA
J gene: TRBJ2-1
CDR3 protein: CASSHGRGAEQFF
CDR3 DNA: TGTGCCAGCAGTCACGGTCGCGGGGCTGAGCAGTTCTTC

V gene: TRBV27
clone size: once
D gene: NA
J gene: TRBJ2-3
CDR3 protein: CASSPIKGPTSTDTQYF
CDR3 DNA: TGTGCCAGCAGCCCCATAAAGGGGCCCACTAGCACAGATACGCAGTATTTT

V gene: TRBV7-8
clone size: NA
D gene: NA
J gene: TRBJ1-6
CDR3 protein: CASSLVQGNSPLHF
CDR3 DNA: TGTGCCAGCAGCTTAGTCCAGGGAAATTCACCCCTCCACTTT

V gene: TRBV5-1
clone size: NA
D gene: NA
J gene: TRBJ2-4
CDR3 protein: CASSLDSTENIQYF
CDR3 DNA: TGCGCCAGCAGCTTGGACTCTACTGAAAACATTCAGTACTTC

V gene: TRBV3-1/TRBV3-2
clone size: NA
D gene: TRBD1
J gene: TRBJ1-1
CDR3 protein: CASSLRQGNTEAFF
CDR3 DNA: TGTGCCAGCAGCCTAAGACAGGGGAACACTGAAGCTTTCTTT

V gene: TRBV7-3
clone size: NA
D gene: TRBD2
J gene: TRBJ2-6
CDR3 protein: CASSLRPRLAESSGANVLTF
CDR3 DNA: TGTGCCAGCAGCTTAAGGCCGAGACTAGCGGAGAGCTCTGGGGCCAACGTCCTGACTTTC

V gene: TRBV6-5
clone size: once
D gene: NA
J gene: TRBJ1-3
CDR3 protein: CASRLGQLSGNTIYF
CDR3 DNA: TGTGCCAGCAGACTAGGCCAACTCTCTGGAAACACCATATATTTT

V gene: TRBV7-9
clone size: NA
D gene: NA
J gene: TRBJ1-2
CDR3 protein: CASRDLQDGYTF
CDR3 DNA: TGTGCCAGCCGAGATCTGCAGGATGGCTACACCTTC

V gene: TRBV18
clone size: NA
D gene: NA
J gene: TRBJ1-4
CDR3 protein: CASSPYVSGSGEKLFF
CDR3 DNA: TGTGCCAGCTCACCATACGTATCGGGCAGCGGTGAAAAACTGTTTTTT

V gene: TRBV11-2
clone size: NA
D gene: TRBD2
J gene: TRBJ2-7
CDR3 protein: CASSHGRGLAGGVAQYF
CDR3 DNA: TGTGCCAGCAGCCACGGTCGGGGACTAGCGGGGGGGGTGGCGCAGTACTTC

V gene: TRBV7-6
clone size: few
D gene: NA
J gene: TRBJ1-1
CDR3 protein: CASSLSDTFGFTEAFF
CDR3 DNA: TGTGCCAGCAGCCTTAGCGACACCTTTGGGTTCACTGAAGCTTTCTTT

V gene: TRBV19
clone size: NA
D gene: TRBD1
J gene: TRBJ2-2
CDR3 protein: CASSTTGAGELFF
CDR3 DNA: TGTGCCAGTAGTACAACAGGGGCCGGGGAGCTGTTTTTT

V gene: TRBV15
clone size: NA
D gene: NA
J gene: TRBJ1-5
CDR3 protein: CATSRERGFLRPQHF
CDR3 DNA: TGTGCCACCAGCAGAGAAAGGGGGTTCCTGAGGCCCCAGCATTTT

V gene: TRBV19
clone size: NA
D gene: NA
J gene: TRBJ1-5
CDR3 protein: CASSIGQPQHF
CDR3 DNA: TGTGCCAGTAGTATTGGCCAGCCCCAGCATTTT

V gene: TRBV12-1
clone size: NA
D gene: NA
J gene: TRBJ1-6
CDR3 protein: CASSSRTGAWENSPLHF
CDR3 DNA: TGTGCCAGCAGCTCGAGGACAGGGGCGTGGGAGAATTCACCCCTCCACTTT

V gene: TRBV5-5
clone size: NA
D gene: NA
J gene: TRBJ2-7
CDR3 protein: CASSLGTPGREQYF
CDR3 DNA: TGTGCCAGCAGCTTGGGGACACCGGGCCGGGAGCAGTACTTC

V gene: TRBV3-1/TRBV3-2
clone size: NA
D gene: NA
J gene: TRBJ1-5
CDR3 protein: CASSQERKTGPYSNQPQHF
CDR3 DNA: TGTGCCAGCAGCCAAGAAAGGAAGACAGGACCGTATAGCAATCAGCCCCAGCATTTT

V gene: TRBV7-8
clone size: NA
D gene: NA
J gene: TRBJ1-6
CDR3 protein: CASSLGGAINSPLHF
CDR3 DNA: TGTGCCAGCAGCTTAGGTGGGGCCATAAATTCACCCCTCCACTTT

V gene: TRBV10-1
clone size: NA
D gene: TRBD1
J gene: TRBJ2-3
CDR3 protein: CASSPRTGVDTQYF
CDR3 DNA: TGCGCCAGCAGTCCTAGGACAGGGGTAGATACGCAGTATTTT

V gene: TRBV5-4
clone size: NA
D gene: NA
J gene: TRBJ1-2
CDR3 protein: CATSARGGGYTF
CDR3 DNA: TGTGCCACCTCGGCCCGGGGGGGTGGCTACACCTTC

V gene: TRBV27
clone size: NA
D gene: TRBD1
J gene: TRBJ2-1
CDR3 protein: CASSLWDRAFLRDNEQFF
CDR3 DNA: TGTGCCAGCAGTTTATGGGACAGGGCGTTCTTGAGAGACAATGAGCAGTTCTTC

V gene: TRBV2
clone size: NA
D gene: NA
J gene: TRBJ2-1
CDR3 protein: CASAPRVGGRNNEQFF
CDR3 DNA: TGTGCCAGCGCCCCGCGGGTGGGGGGGCGTAACAATGAGCAGTTCTTC

V gene: TRBV25-1
clone size: once
D gene: NA
J gene: TRBJ1-4
CDR3 protein: CASSLGGEANEKLFF
CDR3 DNA: TGTGCCAGCAGTCTAGGGGGGGAGGCTAATGAAAAACTGTTTTTT

V gene: TRBV28
clone size: NA
D gene: TRBD2
J gene: TRBJ2-3
CDR3 protein: CASSLWGAPAAGDSDTQYF
CDR3 DNA: TGTGCCAGCAGTTTATGGGGCGCCCCGGCAGCGGGAGATAGCGATACGCAGTATTTT

V gene: TRBV7-2
clone size: NA
D gene: TRBD2
J gene: TRBJ2-5
CDR3 protein: CASSVSGIQETQYF
CDR3 DNA: TGTGCCAGCAGCGTAAGCGGGATCCAAGAGACCCAGTACTTC

V gene: TRBV28
clone size: NA
D gene: NA
J gene: TRBJ1-6
CDR3 protein: CASSYQTLQGSPLHF
CDR3 DNA: TGTGCCAGCAGTTACCAGACTCTCCAGGGTTCACCCCTCCACTTT

V gene: TRBV7-6
clone size: NA
D gene: TRBD1
J gene: TRBJ1-1
CDR3 protein: CASSSGQGSLPEAFF
CDR3 DNA: TGTGCCAGCAGCTCGGGACAGGGTAGCCTTCCTGAAGCTTTCTTT

V gene: TRBV11-1
clone size: NA
D gene: TRBD1
J gene: TRBJ2-7
CDR3 protein: CASRGDRGRFEQYF
CDR3 DNA: TGTGCCAGCAGAGGGGACAGGGGGCGCTTCGAGCAGTACTTC

V gene: TRBV19
clone size: NA
D gene: NA
J gene: TRBJ2-1
CDR3 protein: CASSIKTGGGDEQFF
CDR3 DNA: TGTGCCAGTAGTATTAAAACGGGAGGGGGCGATGAGCAGTTCTTC

V gene: TRBV18
clone size: NA
D gene: NA
J gene: TRBJ1-1
CDR3 protein: CASSPAGQNTEAFF
CDR3 DNA: TGTGCCAGCTCACCGGCGGGGCAGAACACTGAAGCTTTCTTT

V gene: TRBV5-1
clone size: NA
D gene: NA
J gene: TRBJ2-2
CDR3 protein: CASSLRGQNTGELFF
CDR3 DNA: TGCGCCAGCAGCTTAAGGGGCCAGAACACCGGGGAGCTGTTTTTT

V gene: TRBV5-1
clone size: NA
D gene: NA
J gene: TRBJ1-1
CDR3 protein: CASSVGGARNTEAFF
CDR3 DNA: TGCGCCAGCAGCGTGGGAGGAGCCAGGAACACTGAAGCTTTCTTT

V gene: TRBV29-1
clone size: NA
D gene: NA
J gene: TRBJ1-2
CDR3 protein: CSVDRDYGYTF
CDR3 DNA: TGCAGCGTGGACAGAGACTATGGCTACACCTTC

V gene: TRBV7-6
clone size: NA
D gene: NA
J gene: TRBJ2-1
CDR3 protein: CASSTGNYNEQFF
CDR3 DNA: TGTGCCAGTTCTACAGGGAACTACAATGAGCAGTTCTTC

V gene: TRBV7-3
clone size: NA
D gene: NA
J gene: TRBJ2-5
CDR3 protein: CASSLFPGAGETQYF
CDR3 DNA: TGTGCCAGCAGCTTATTCCCAGGGGCAGGGGAGACCCAGTACTTC

V gene: TRBV30
clone size: NA
D gene: NA
J gene: TRBJ1-2
CDR3 protein: CAWSVEGGIYGYTF
CDR3 DNA: TGTGCCTGGAGTGTAGAGGGAGGGATCTATGGCTACACCTTC

V gene: TRBV5-1
clone size: NA
D gene: TRBD1
J gene: TRBJ1-1
CDR3 protein: CASSYPGQGNTEAFF
CDR3 DNA: TGCGCCAGCAGCTATCCGGGACAGGGGAACACTGAAGCTTTCTTT

V gene: TRBV3-1/TRBV3-2
clone size: NA
D gene: NA
J gene: TRBJ2-3
CDR3 protein: CASRRGAASTDTQYF
CDR3 DNA: TGTGCCAGCAGACGGGGAGCGGCTAGCACAGATACGCAGTATTTT

V gene: TRBV7-9
clone size: NA
D gene: TRBD1
J gene: TRBJ1-2
CDR3 protein: CASSLRTGYGYTF
CDR3 DNA: TGTGCCAGCAGCCTTCGGACAGGCTATGGCTACACCTTC

V gene: TRBV18
clone size: NA
D gene: NA
J gene: TRBJ1-3
CDR3 protein: CASSPLSAAGNTIYF
CDR3 DNA: TGTGCCAGCTCACCCCTATCCGCGGCCGGAAACACCATATATTTT

V gene: TRBV4-3
clone size: once
D gene: NA
J gene: TRBJ1-5
CDR3 protein: CASSQDIGRGGQPQHF
CDR3 DNA: TGCGCCAGCAGCCAAGACATCGGCAGGGGCGGTCAGCCCCAGCATTTT

V gene: TRBV9
clone size: once
D gene: TRBD1
J gene: TRBJ1-3
CDR3 protein: CASSARQGSGNTIYF
CDR3 DNA: TGTGCCAGCAGCGCCCGACAGGGGAGTGGAAACACCATATATTTT

V gene: TRBV5-6
clone size: NA
D gene: NA
J gene: TRBJ1-6
CDR3 protein: CASSFLGLTNSPLHF
CDR3 DNA: TGTGCCAGCAGCTTCCTGGGACTAACCAATTCACCCCTCCACTTT

V gene: TRBV27
clone size: NA
D gene: NA
J gene: TRBJ2-1
CDR3 protein: CASSSPGAGNEQFF
CDR3 DNA: TGTGCCAGCAGTTCCCCGGGAGCAGGGAATGAGCAGTTCTTC

V gene: TRBV10-3
clone size: NA
D gene: TRBD1
J gene: TRBJ1-2
CDR3 protein: CATGTDYGYTF
CDR3 DNA: TGTGCCACCGGGACAGACTATGGCTACACCTTC

V gene: TRBV28
clone size: NA
D gene: TRBD1
J gene: TRBJ1-2
CDR3 protein: CASSFAGEGANGYTF
CDR3 DNA: TGTGCCAGCAGTTTTGCCGGAGAGGGGGCAAATGGCTACACCTTC

V gene: TRBV9
clone size: NA
D gene: NA
J gene: TRBJ2-3
CDR3 protein: CASSASADTQYF
CDR3 DNA: TGTGCCAGCAGCGCCAGCGCGGATACGCAGTATTTT